The rows below give T cell receptor beta chains drawn from one sample of a study of cytomegalovirus exposure and HLA in healthy donors. Repertoires were generated with immunoSEQ multiplex PCR, while TCRdb's copy carries only in-frame clones and drops some. The listing contains about 210,000 clones. The sequenced sample consisted of PBMCs. The receptors were gathered from a woman aged 25 to 39 in good health and CMV-seropositive. Each CDR3 is given with its conserved first and last residue. A D gene is named only where the DNA matches it firmly.

J gene | CDR3 length | V gene | D gene | CDR3 DNA | CDR3 protein
TRBJ2-5 | 14 | TRBV5-1 | TRBD2 | TGCGCCAGCAGCGACGGACTAGCGCAAGAGACCCAGTACTTC | CASSDGLAQETQYF
TRBJ1-1 | 16 | TRBV10-3 | NA | TGTGCCATCAGTGAGCCTCTGGAGGGGACCAGGCGCAAAGCTTTCTTT | CAISEPLEGTRRKAFF
TRBJ1-2 | 13 | TRBV10-1 | NA | TGCGCCAGCAGTGTTGCCAGGGGATATGGCTACACCTTC | CASSVARGYGYTF
TRBJ1-1 | 14 | TRBV12-5 | NA | TGTGCTAGTGGCTCGACAGCACTGAGCACTGAAGCTTTCTTT | CASGSTALSTEAFF
TRBJ2-2 | 15 | TRBV7-8 | NA | TGTGCCAGCAGCTTATGGCAGGGTCACACCGGGGAGCTGTTTTTT | CASSLWQGHTGELFF
TRBJ2-7 | 16 | TRBV4-1 | NA | TGCGCCAGCAGCCAAGTAGAGGTGCGCCTTTCCTACGAGCAGTACTTC | CASSQVEVRLSYEQYF
TRBJ1-6 | 13 | TRBV10-3 | NA | TGTGCCATCAGACTACAGGGAAATTCACCCCTCCACTTT | CAIRLQGNSPLHF
TRBJ1-2 | 14 | TRBV4-1 | TRBD1 | TGCGCCAGCAGCTACCAACAGGGGGCTGGCGGCTACACCTTC | CASSYQQGAGGYTF
TRBJ2-3 | 15 | TRBV9 | TRBD2 | TGTGCCAGCAGCGTAGACCTAGCGGGGGGGGATACGCAGTATTTT | CASSVDLAGGDTQYF
TRBJ2-7 | 14 | TRBV4-1 | TRBD1 | TGCGCCAGCAGCCGGACAGGGACGATCTACGAGCAGTACTTC | CASSRTGTIYEQYF
TRBJ2-2 | 12 | TRBV27 | NA | TGTGCCAGCAGTGGCTTTACCGGGGAGCTGTTTTTT | CASSGFTGELFF
TRBJ2-7 | 15 | TRBV6-5 | TRBD2 | TGTGCCAGCACCTATTTTGGGACTAGCCGCTACGAGCAGTACTTC | CASTYFGTSRYEQYF
TRBJ2-5 | 13 | TRBV7-2 | NA | TGTGCCAGCAGCTTAGCGGTCCAGGAGACCCAGTACTTC | CASSLAVQETQYF
TRBJ2-7 | 16 | TRBV7-9 | NA | TGTGCCAGCAGCTTAGAGGGGGGGGCTCGCTCCTACGAGCAGTACTTC | CASSLEGGARSYEQYF
TRBJ2-2 | 13 | TRBV5-1 | NA | TGCGCCAGCAGCTTCGACAGAGCCGGGGAGCTGTTTTTT | CASSFDRAGELFF
TRBJ1-2 | 14 | TRBV19 | NA | TGTGCCAGTAGTATAGGGGCCTTTCTCTATGGCTACACCTTC | CASSIGAFLYGYTF
TRBJ2-7 | 17 | TRBV7-2 | TRBD2 | TGTGCCAGCAGCTACCAAGGACTAGCGGGGGGAATCCACGAGCAGTACTTC | CASSYQGLAGGIHEQYF
TRBJ2-7 | 15 | TRBV9 | TRBD2 | TGTGCCAGCAGCTCCGTAGCGGGAGTAGGTTACGAGCAGTACTTC | CASSSVAGVGYEQYF
TRBJ2-1 | 14 | TRBV12-5 | NA | TGTGCTAGTGGTTTGTCCGGGAGTAGAAATGAGCAGTTCTTC | CASGLSGSRNEQFF
TRBJ1-2 | 13 | TRBV6-5 | TRBD1 | TGTGCCAGCAGAACAGGGGTTCCTTATGGCTACACCTTC | CASRTGVPYGYTF
TRBJ2-5 | 14 | TRBV29-1 | TRBD1 | TGCAGCATGGGACAGGGGGCTCTGTTGGAGACCCAGTACTTC | CSMGQGALLETQYF
TRBJ2-1 | 16 | TRBV4-1 | TRBD2 | TGCGCCAGCAGCGGGAGTAGCGGGGGCCTATACAATGAGCAGTTCTTC | CASSGSSGGLYNEQFF
TRBJ2-2 | 17 | TRBV27 | NA | TGTGCCAGCAGTTTAGGGCGTCAGTATGCGAACACCGGGGAGCTGTTTTTT | CASSLGRQYANTGELFF
TRBJ2-1 | 13 | TRBV28 | TRBD2 | TGTGCCAGCCGACTAGCAGACTACAATGAGCAGTTCTTC | CASRLADYNEQFF
TRBJ2-3 | 15 | TRBV11-3 | TRBD2 | TGTGCCAGCAGCTCGCGACTAGCGGGAGCAGATACGCAGTATTTT | CASSSRLAGADTQYF